This entry is about one TCR beta chain. TCRdb keeps only in-frame clones here, not all; method: immunoSEQ multiplex PCR. The data contain some 37,000 clones, more than 85% of them seen just once; the ten biggest clones take up about 12%. Germline V gives CDR1 MNHEY, CDR2 SVGAGI. The V end was cut by 0 bases, the J end by 1 base, with 6 bases between. The CDR3 has 15 residues. These data originate in a study of T cell changes during pregnancy in multiple sclerosis. The source of this sequence is a female donor with multiple sclerosis, enrolled in a pregnancy study. The input for sequencing was CD8+ T cells from peripheral blood mononuclear cells, taken after pregnancy. The chain links TRBV6-5 to TRBJ2-2; no reliable D call. The CDR3 reads CASSYSALNTGELFF. The CDR3 region has the DNA TGTGCCAGCAGTTACTCGGCCTTGAACACCGGGGAGCTGTTTTTT.